The subject of this entry is one T cell receptor (beta chain). This clonotype was counted at least ten times. There is no known antigen for this receptor. No base qualities exist here, and no much larger clone lies one base off it. The data were taken from a study of neurological immune-mediated disorders (dated by TCRdb to between 2017 and 2020). Regarding the study in general: Of the approximately 35 multiple sclerosis patients, 31 had relapsing-remitting MS and 3 had secondary progressive MS. Peripheral blood TCR-beta repertoires from HTLV-I-associated myelopathy (HAM/TSP) patients, multiple sclerosis patients and healthy controls were compared by UMI-based sequencing. The 85 to 110 TCR-beta libraries included longitudinal samples, technical triplicates and paired sorted CD4+ and CD8+ T-cell subsets alongside PBMC samples. Of the approximately 65 subjects in the cohort, about 14 were HAM/TSP patients, about 34 were multiple sclerosis patients, and approximately 20 were healthy controls. On the study overall, not on this receptor specifically: Phylogenetic analysis grouped repertoires from 18 of 34 MS patients into a cluster of related CDR3 sequences, suggesting a possible repertoire-level signature. Across subjects, expanded clones never shared an identical CDR3 amino acid sequence, which suggests that the TCR-beta repertoires in every group were private. TCR clonal expansion was highest in HAM/TSP patients and lowest in MS patients, with MS patients falling below even healthy controls. The MS cluster showed no association with clinical or MRI features, and the authors stated that larger cohorts are needed.

Per the germline V gene (reference sequence), DFQATT is the CDR1 and SNEGSKA is the CDR2. At the junction V is shortened by 5 bases and J by 4 bases, with 9 bases in between. CDR3 length: 11 amino acids, cysteine to phenylalanine. Only the CDR3 DNA stays, 33 bases, in frame from base 1. For unsorted PBMC libraries, 2 million PBMCs were used after storage in RNAlater at -80 degrees C until RNA extraction. The multiple sclerosis patients were enrolled in a US clinical protocol that used magnetic resonance imaging to evaluate disease progression. Peripheral blood was subjected to Ficoll-Hypaque density gradient centrifugation to isolate PBMCs, which were then cryopreserved in liquid nitrogen. cDNA was synthesized by template-switch 5'RACE using a primer with a 10-nucleotide random unique molecular identifier that tagged each TCR transcript. Every sequencing run covered 15-18 subjects and yielded more than 170 million TCR-beta sequences. The RNeasy kit was used to extract total RNA. The KAPA Real-time Library Amplification kit was used to amplify TCR-beta VDJ regions with primers targeting the TCR constant region and the 5'RACE anchor. Sample indexes and Illumina adaptors were added in a first PCR, after which library yield was increased in a second PCR. After Ampure bead purification, the TCR product of roughly 650 bp was size-selected on a 2% E-gel SizeSelection system. Before pooling, library quality was assessed on a Bioanalyzer, concentration was determined with Qubit, and library quantification was performed with the Kapa Library Quantification kit. Paired-end 2 x 150 bp sequencing of the libraries was performed on an Illumina HiSeq 2500. To increase sequence diversity, roughly 24-32% phiX was spiked into each library pool. For the original study's pipeline: The UMI-based MiGEC pipeline processed quality-filtered reads and removed over 80% of raw TCR sequences during error correction. VDJ genes were aligned to IMGT germline references, and each clonotype was defined by a unique CDR3 amino acid sequence together with V-J genes. Clonal expansion, Shannon diversity and CDR3 relatedness (CalcPairwiseDistances, ClusterSamples) were evaluated with VDJtools, and phylogenetic trees were built with CLCbio workbench. Using coefficient-of-variation modelling across technical triplicates, the study counted a clone as expanded if it had at least 8 unique UMIs. TCRdb reran the public reads through fastp at Q25 and MiXCR, keeping productive beta chains. CDR3 protein duplicates are merged, each entry listing the most common genes and DNA. In this record, the V and J calls reflect TCRdb's handling and not the investigators' own analysis. Present in this sample are around 70,000 distinct CDR3 sequences, under 5.5% of which were seen just once. In total, the top ten clones hold over 2% of the sample.

The sample taken for sequencing was PBMCs. Recombination joined TRBV20-1 with TRBJ2-7; the D gene cannot be resolved reliably. The source of this sequence is a woman between 65 and 79 years old with multiple sclerosis. CDR3 loop: CSAGPGYEQYF. The bases are TGCAGTGCTGGCCCAGGTTACGAGCAGTACTTC.